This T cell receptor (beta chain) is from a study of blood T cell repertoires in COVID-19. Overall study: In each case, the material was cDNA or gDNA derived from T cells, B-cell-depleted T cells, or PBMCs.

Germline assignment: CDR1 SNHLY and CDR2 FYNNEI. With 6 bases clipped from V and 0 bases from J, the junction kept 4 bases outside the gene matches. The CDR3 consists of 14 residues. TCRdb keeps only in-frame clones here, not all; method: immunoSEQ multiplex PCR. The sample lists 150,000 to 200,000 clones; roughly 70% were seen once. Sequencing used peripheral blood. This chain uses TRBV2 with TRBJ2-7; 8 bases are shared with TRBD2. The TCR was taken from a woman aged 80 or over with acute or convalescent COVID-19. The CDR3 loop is CASRPSGSSYEQYF. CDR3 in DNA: TGTGCCAGCAGGCCCAGCGGGAGCTCCTACGAGCAGTACTTC.